Presented here are 13 T cell receptor beta chains from one specimen sequenced in a study of blood T cells in healthy people across ages. A sample-barcoded 5' primer and a J-beta primer mix were used in a second PCR of about 6 to 11 cycles. TCRdb re-called the 5' RACE reads through MiXCR, storing one row per CDR3 protein. Among some 850,000 distinct CDR3 sequences listed, about 26% were seen once. The same specimen was also included in a second study, on T cells of mothers and their children.

Specimen: blood. These TCRs come from a boy aged 10-17 years in good health.

The chain links TRBV11-1 to TRBJ2-5, with D possibly being TRBD1 (6 bases). TRBJ2-7 explains the end of the DNA better; the J call may be wrong. This CDR3 contains 14 residues. Germline V CDR1 and CDR2: SGHAT, FQDESV (reference sequence). CDR3 sequence (DNA): TGTGCCAGCAGCTTAACACAGGGCAGGCACGAGCAGTACTTC. It codes for CASSLTQGRHEQYF.

This sequence joins TRBV6-5 and TRBJ2-7, with D possibly matching TRBD2 (5 bases). Trimming stripped 5 bases from V and 3 bases from J, with 17 bases between. This CDR3 spans 15 amino acids. The V gene's germline CDR1 is MNHEY and CDR2 SVGAGI. The CDR3 region is CASSPGVGFYYEQYF. The CDR3 nucleotides read TGTGCCAGCAGTCCCGGGGTCGGATTTTACTACGAGCAGTACTTC.

This clonotype has just a few counts. The chain employs TRBV20-1 and TRBJ2-5; 10 bases match TRBD2. The CDR3 has 15 amino acids. Germline CDR1 reads DFQATT; CDR2 reads SNEGSKA (reference sequence). V shed 3 bases, J shed 1 base, and the junction held 5 bases outside the gene matches. The CDR3 DNA sequence: TGCAGTGCTAGCCCTACTAGCGGGGCCCAAGAGACCCAGTACTTC. Translated, it gives CSASPTSGAQETQYF.

About this clonotype: The junction departs from the called germline gene at one end, perhaps through a read error. The chain recombines TRBV12-3 or TRBV12-4 with TRBJ1-2; 9 bases line up with TRBD1. The CDR3 contains 12 residues. CDR3 in amino acids: CVSWGQGFGYTF. Written as DNA, the CDR3 is TGTGTCAGCTGGGGACAGGGTTTCGGCTACACCTTC.

This clonotype was picked up a small number of times. The V call is TRBV19, the J call TRBJ2-1, with 8 bases matching TRBD2. CDR1 and CDR2 from the germline V gene are LNHDA and SQIVND (reference sequence). The CDR3 has 13 amino acids. The V segment lost 3 bases and the J segment 9 bases; nucleotides outside the gene matches: 4. CDR3 DNA: TGTGCCAGTAGTATTGGACTAGCTTTTGAGCAGTTCTTC. This translates into CASSIGLAFEQFF.

The V and J genes are TRBV14 and TRBJ2-5; 12 bases fit TRBD1. The CDR3 consists of 15 residues. V was clipped by 3 bases and J by 5 bases; unmatched bases: 4. In germline, CDR1 is SGHDN, CDR2 FVKESK. CDR3 amino acids: CASSQTGQGAETQYF. The CDR3 DNA reads TGTGCCAGCAGCCAGACGGGACAGGGGGCGGAGACCCAGTACTTC.

This clonotype occurred a few times. The chain employs TRBV18 and TRBJ2-2, with D possibly matching TRBD2 (6 bases). Trimming removed 1 base from V and 4 bases from J, with 10 bases in between. The CDR3 has 15 residues. Germline assignment: CDR1 KGHSH and CDR2 LQKENI. The CDR3, as DNA: TGTGCCAGCTCACCACTCCAGGAGGGCACCGGGGAGCTGTTTTTT. Its translation: CASSPLQEGTGELFF.

This rearrangement joins TRBV4-1 to TRBJ2-5; 8 bases fit TRBD1. Germline-derived CDR1 and CDR2 are MGHRA and YSYEKL. Trimming cost V 4 bases and J 5 bases; bases outside gene matches: 12. The CDR3 extends over 16 amino acids. Written as DNA, the CDR3 is TGCGCCAGCAGCCGAGGGTGGCAGGGGGCTCTTGAGACCCAGTACTTC. Protein product: CASSRGWQGALETQYF.

The chain is built from TRBV7-9 and TRBJ1-4, with 10 nucleotides matching TRBD1. The CDR3 extends over 16 amino acids. From germline, CDR1 is SEHNR and CDR2 FQNEAQ (reference sequence). Unmatched junction bases numbered 9, after V lost 4 bases and J lost 7 bases. CDR3 in DNA: TGTGCCAGCAGCTCCTACTGGGGGACAGGGGTTGAAAAACTGTTTTTT. It encodes CASSSYWGTGVEKLFF.

This clonotype came up a few times. V is TRBV19 and J is TRBJ2-5; 8 positions agree with TRBD2. Germline trimming cut 5 bases from V and 5 bases from J; bases unmatched to any gene: 4. Germline CDR1 LNHDA, CDR2 SQIVND (reference sequence). The CDR3 length is 13 residues. The CDR3: CASSRPGGETQYF. DNA for the CDR3: TGTGCCAGTAGTCGCCCGGGAGGGGAGACCCAGTACTTC.

The chain recombines TRBV2 with TRBJ2-5; the D is unclear. The V end lost 2 bases, the J end lost 1 base, and 8 bases lay between the germline ends. The CDR3 is made up of 14 amino acids. CDR1 is SNHLY and CDR2 is FYNNEI in the germline V gene. CDR3 amino acids: CASSERRLQETQYF. The CDR3 DNA sequence: TGTGCCAGCAGTGAACGGCGACTCCAAGAGACCCAGTACTTC.

V gene TRBV2 combines with J gene TRBJ2-7; 8 nucleotides match TRBD1. This CDR3 has 13 amino acids. V lost 8 bases and J lost 3; bases outside the gene matches: 6. Germline CDR1 is SNHLY and CDR2 is FYNNEI. CDR3 residues: CASSQDRDYEQYF. The CDR3 DNA reads TGTGCCAGCTCTCAGGACAGGGACTACGAGCAGTACTTC.

The chain recombines TRBV5-1 with TRBJ2-7; D unclear. Deletions cut 6 bases from V and 2 bases from J, with 15 bases between. The CDR3 is 14 amino acids. Germline V gene lookup returns CDR1 SGHRS and CDR2 YFSETQ. CDR3 coding DNA: TGCGCCAGCACAGTAGAGAGCTCGCCCTACGAGCAGTACTTC. This gives the protein CASTVESSPYEQYF.